These T cell receptor beta chains were read from a single sample in a study of naive and memory T cell subsets. TCRdb used MiXCR to reprocess the UMI-ligation and nested PCR reads, holding one entry per CDR3 protein. This sample has about 90,000 distinct CDR3 sequences, with 7% found just once. Sequenced sample: central memory CD4+ T cells from blood. These receptors were collected from a human donor in good health. CDR3s include the opening cysteine and the closing phenylalanine or tryptophan. Fields, in order: J gene, clone size, V gene, D gene, CDR3 DNA, CDR3 protein. A D gene is named only where the DNA matches it firmly. Clone size, where shown, is once, few, many, or a class for clones that have expanded.

TRBJ2-6,once,TRBV18,TRBD1,TGTGCCAGCTCACCACGGGGACAGACCTACTCTGGGGCCAACGTCCTGACTTTC,CASSPRGQTYSGANVLTF
TRBJ1-5,.,TRBV6-1,.,TGTGCCAGCAATGGATTGGGTGTGCGCAATCAGCCCCAGCATTTT,CASNGLGVRNQPQHF
TRBJ2-7,many,TRBV29-1,.,TGCAGCGGGGGCAGTGTCTACGAGCAGTACTTC,CSGGSVYEQYF
TRBJ2-1,.,TRBV11-2,TRBD2,TGTGCCAGCAGACTCGGGACTAGCGGTCAAAATGAGCAGTTCTTC,CASRLGTSGQNEQFF
TRBJ2-7,few,TRBV12-3/TRBV12-4,TRBD1,TGTGCCAGCAGTTCAAACAGGGGGCGCGAGCAGTACTTC,CASSSNRGREQYF
TRBJ1-1,many,TRBV12-3/TRBV12-4,.,TGTGCCAGCAGTTTTCGGGTTCAGGGGATCACTGAAGCTTTCTTT,CASSFRVQGITEAFF
TRBJ1-2,few,TRBV28,.,TGTGCCAGCAATACAGGGAGCTATGGCTACACCTTC,CASNTGSYGYTF
TRBJ2-7,many,TRBV11-2,.,TGTGCCAGCAGCTTAATACTGGCTAGCGAAAGCGAGCAGTACTTC,CASSLILASESEQYF
TRBJ2-5,few,TRBV3-1,TRBD2,TGTGCCAGCAGCCAAGATATCGGGGGGGGCAGGTACCAAGAGACCCAGTACTTC,CASSQDIGGGRYQETQYF
TRBJ2-1,.,TRBV29-1,TRBD2,TGCAGCACACCGGGACTAGAATACAATGAGCAGTTCTTC,CSTPGLEYNEQFF
TRBJ1-2,many,TRBV11-3,.,TGTGCCAGCAGCTTAGATCTGTCGGCGGTTCGGGGCTACACCTTC,CASSLDLSAVRGYTF
TRBJ2-1,.,TRBV6-2/TRBV6-3,TRBD2,TGTGCCAGCAGTTTGGGACTAGCGGGAGTTAATGAGCAGTTCTTC,CASSLGLAGVNEQFF
TRBJ2-2,many,TRBV6-2/TRBV6-3,TRBD1,TGTGCCAGCAGACCGCAGGGGGCCGGCACCGGGGAGCTGTTTTTT,CASRPQGAGTGELFF
TRBJ2-1,.,TRBV11-2,TRBD2,TGTACCAGCAGCCCAATCCGGACTAGCGGGCACCACTACAATGAGCAGTTCTTC,CTSSPIRTSGHHYNEQFF
TRBJ1-1,many,TRBV30,.,TGTGCCTGGAGTATCCCGGGCTTGGACACTGAAGCTTTCTTT,CAWSIPGLDTEAFF
TRBJ2-7,many,TRBV29-1,.,TGCAGCGTTGCTTCACAGGGAGATAGTGCGGGGGAGCAGTACTTC,CSVASQGDSAGEQYF
TRBJ1-2,many,TRBV12-3/TRBV12-4,.,TGTGCCAGCCGCCTTGGGGGGCTCAACTATGGCTACACCTTC,CASRLGGLNYGYTF
TRBJ2-5,many,TRBV6-2/TRBV6-3,TRBD1,TGTGCCAGCGAAACAGGGGGATATGAGACCCAGTACTTC,CASETGGYETQYF
TRBJ2-4,many,TRBV2,TRBD1,TGTGCCAGCAGACGACAGGGCCAGCTAAACAAAAACATTCAGTACTTC,CASRRQGQLNKNIQYF
TRBJ2-2,many,TRBV20-1,.,TGCAGTGCTAGAGTGACTAGTGTACCCACCGGGGAGCTGTTTTTT,CSARVTSVPTGELFF
TRBJ2-3,many,TRBV29-1,TRBD1,TGCAGCGCCAGGGACAGGGGGCGCGGGGGAGATACGCAGTATTTT,CSARDRGRGGDTQYF
TRBJ2-1,many,TRBV5-1,TRBD1,TGCGCCAGCAGCGCCCTCGGACAGGGGTACAATGAGCAGTTCTTC,CASSALGQGYNEQFF
TRBJ1-1,many,TRBV27,TRBD1,TGTGCCAGCAGTTTATCGAGGCAGTGGAACGGACAGGGGGATGAAGCTTTCTTT,CASSLSRQWNGQGDEAFF
TRBJ1-6,many,TRBV6-6,.,TGTGCCAGCACCAAAGCCTCCTATAATTCACCCCTCCACTTT,CASTKASYNSPLHF
TRBJ2-3,many,TRBV7-2,.,TGTGCCAGCAGCTTCCGGGAGTCTTTCGCAGATACGCAGTATTTT,CASSFRESFADTQYF
TRBJ1-2,many,TRBV20-1,.,TGCAGTGCGGGGTTGCTTCCTAACTATGGCTACACCTTC,CSAGLLPNYGYTF
TRBJ1-3,.,TRBV20-1,TRBD1,TGCAGTGCTAGAGTCCCAGACAGGGGGCTTGGTGGAAACACCATATATTTT,CSARVPDRGLGGNTIYF
TRBJ1-2,many,TRBV7-9,.,TGTGCCAGCAGCACCCAGACCGACTATGGCTACACCTTC,CASSTQTDYGYTF
TRBJ2-6,many,TRBV10-3,.,TGTGCCATCAGTAGAAACAGGGTTGATGGGGCCTCTGGGGCCAACGTCCTGACTTTC,CAISRNRVDGASGANVLTF
TRBJ2-3,.,TRBV7-2,.,TGTGCCAGCAGCTTAGGTTTCGGGGGCACAGATACGCAGTATTTT,CASSLGFGGTDTQYF
TRBJ2-5,.,TRBV7-2,.,TGTGCCAGCAGCTTTTCTTCGGAGACCCAGTACTTC,CASSFSSETQYF
TRBJ1-5,many,TRBV19,TRBD1,TGTGCCAGTAGTATGGCCGGGACAGGCCGTCAGCCCCAGCATTTT,CASSMAGTGRQPQHF
TRBJ2-7,.,TRBV20-1,.,TGCAGTGCTAGAGATCATAGGGGCAGGGCCTACGAGCAGTACTTC,CSARDHRGRAYEQYF
TRBJ1-1,few,TRBV20-1,TRBD1,TGCAGTGCTAAGAAACAGGGGGGAAACACTGAAGCTTTCTTT,CSAKKQGGNTEAFF
TRBJ2-1,.,TRBV6-1,.,TGTGTATCGGGACGGTCCTACAATGAGCAGTTCTTC,CVSGRSYNEQFF
TRBJ2-5,many,TRBV11-2,TRBD2,TGTGCCAGCAGCCCCCCTAGCGGGGCCGGCAAGACCCAGTACTTC,CASSPPSGAGKTQYF
TRBJ2-3,.,TRBV7-9,TRBD2,TGTGCCAGCAGCTCCGGACTAGCGGGGATAGATACGCAGTATTTT,CASSSGLAGIDTQYF
TRBJ1-1,few,TRBV30,.,TGTGCCTGGAGTAGGATGGCGAGGAACACTGAAGCTTTCTTT,CAWSRMARNTEAFF
TRBJ2-7,many,TRBV6-2/TRBV6-3,.,TGTGCCAGCAGTTACATCAACGAGCAGTACTTC,CASSYINEQYF
TRBJ2-5,many,TRBV5-6,.,TGTGCCAGCAGCTTGTACTCGGGGGGCACCCAAGAGACCCAGTACTTC,CASSLYSGGTQETQYF
TRBJ2-7,many,TRBV5-1,.,TGCGCCAGCTCCGGGTCGGACGAGCAGTACTTC,CASSGSDEQYF
TRBJ2-3,many,TRBV4-2,.,TGTGCCAGCAGCTACAGGGTGGGGGACACAGATACGCAGTATTTT,CASSYRVGDTDTQYF
TRBJ1-1,many,TRBV7-8,.,TGTGCCAGCAGCTTAGGAGGTCCGACGAACACTGAAGCTTTCTTT,CASSLGGPTNTEAFF
TRBJ2-2,few,TRBV5-1,.,TGCGCCAGCAGCTTCAGGGCGAGCGCGAACACCGGGGAGCTGTTTTTT,CASSFRASANTGELFF
TRBJ2-5,many,TRBV12-3/TRBV12-4,.,TGTGCCAGCAGTGCCCGACACCTCCAAGAGACCCAGTACTTC,CASSARHLQETQYF
TRBJ2-7,few,TRBV19,.,TGTGCCAGTAGTATCAATCCCTCCTACGAGCAGTACTTC,CASSINPSYEQYF
TRBJ2-5,few,TRBV29-1,.,TGCAGCGTTGGACACACCCTTAAGGAGACCCAGTACTTC,CSVGHTLKETQYF
TRBJ1-2,few,TRBV4-2,.,TGTGCCAGCAGCCAAGAGCCCCGGCAGGAACGGCGTGGCTACACCTTC,CASSQEPRQERRGYTF
TRBJ2-1,few,TRBV30,.,TGTGCCTGGAGTACGACACGAGATGAGCAGTTCTTC,CAWSTTRDEQFF
TRBJ1-1,many,TRBV19,.,TGTGCCAGTACCGTGGTTGCGAGGAACACTGAAGCTTTCTTT,CASTVVARNTEAFF
TRBJ2-2,many,TRBV5-4,TRBD2,TGTGCCAGTGGGATTTCAGCGGGAGGGGGCACCGGGGAGCTGTTTTTT,CASGISAGGGTGELFF
TRBJ2-3,many,TRBV7-8,.,TGTGCCAGCAGCTTGAGGCGGGACCTAGGCACAGATACGCAGTATTTT,CASSLRRDLGTDTQYF
TRBJ2-6,many,TRBV5-1,.,TGCGCCAGCAGTTTCTCCGGAGAGGGCTCTGGGGCCAACGTCCTGACTTTC,CASSFSGEGSGANVLTF